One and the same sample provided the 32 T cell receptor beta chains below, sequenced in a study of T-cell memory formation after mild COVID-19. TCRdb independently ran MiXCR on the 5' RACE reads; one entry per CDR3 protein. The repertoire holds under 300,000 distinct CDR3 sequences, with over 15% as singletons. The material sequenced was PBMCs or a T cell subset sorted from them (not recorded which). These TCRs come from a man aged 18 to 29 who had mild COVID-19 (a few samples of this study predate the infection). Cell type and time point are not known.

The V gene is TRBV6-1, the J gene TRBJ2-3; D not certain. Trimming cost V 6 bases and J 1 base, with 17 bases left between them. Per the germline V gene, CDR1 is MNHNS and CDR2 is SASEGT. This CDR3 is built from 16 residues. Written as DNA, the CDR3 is TGTGCCAGCAGCCAACTCCGGACCCCCGGCACAGATACGCAGTATTTT. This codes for CASSQLRTPGTDTQYF.

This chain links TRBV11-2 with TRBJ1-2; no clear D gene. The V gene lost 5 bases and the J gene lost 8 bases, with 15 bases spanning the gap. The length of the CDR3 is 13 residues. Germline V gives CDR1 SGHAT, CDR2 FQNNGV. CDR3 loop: CASSAGVNRGYTF. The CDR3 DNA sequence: TGTGCCAGCAGCGCAGGAGTGAATCGGGGCTACACCTTC.

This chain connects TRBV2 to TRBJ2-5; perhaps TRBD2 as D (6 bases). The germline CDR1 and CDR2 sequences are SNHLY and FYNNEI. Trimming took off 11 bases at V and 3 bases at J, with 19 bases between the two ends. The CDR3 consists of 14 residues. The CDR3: CAVRLGPREETQYF. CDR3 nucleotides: TGTGCCGTACGACTAGGGCCTAGGGAAGAGACCCAGTACTTC.

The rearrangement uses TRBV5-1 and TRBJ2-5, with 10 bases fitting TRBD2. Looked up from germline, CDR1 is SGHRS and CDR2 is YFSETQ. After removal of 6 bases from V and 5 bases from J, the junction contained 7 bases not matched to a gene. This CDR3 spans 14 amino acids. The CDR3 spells CASTLAGDGETQYF. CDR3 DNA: TGCGCCAGCACCCTAGCGGGGGATGGTGAGACCCAGTACTTC.

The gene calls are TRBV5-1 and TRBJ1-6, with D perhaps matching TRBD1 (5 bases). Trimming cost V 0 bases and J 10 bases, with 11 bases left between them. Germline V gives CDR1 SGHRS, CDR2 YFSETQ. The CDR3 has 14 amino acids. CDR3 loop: CASSLAGRGSPLHF. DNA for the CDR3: TGCGCCAGCAGCTTGGCAGGGCGGGGATCACCCCTCCACTTT.

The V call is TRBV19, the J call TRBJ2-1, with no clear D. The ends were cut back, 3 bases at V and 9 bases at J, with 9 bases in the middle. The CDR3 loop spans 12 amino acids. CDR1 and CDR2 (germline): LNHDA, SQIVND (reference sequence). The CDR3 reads CASSMAVAEQFF. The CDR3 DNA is TGTGCCAGTAGTATGGCTGTGGCTGAGCAGTTCTTC.

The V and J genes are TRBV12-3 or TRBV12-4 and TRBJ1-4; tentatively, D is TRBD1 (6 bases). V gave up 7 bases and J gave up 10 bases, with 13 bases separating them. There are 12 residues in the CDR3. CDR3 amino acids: CASTWTDGKLFF. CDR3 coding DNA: TGTGCCAGCACTTGGACAGACGGAAAACTGTTTTTT.

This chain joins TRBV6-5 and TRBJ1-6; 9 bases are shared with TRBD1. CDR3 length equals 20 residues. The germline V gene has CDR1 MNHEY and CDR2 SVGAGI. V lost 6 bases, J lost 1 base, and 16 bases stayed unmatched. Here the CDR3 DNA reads TGTGCCAGCAGAACTCTGGACAGGGGAGAGAAGAGATCCTATAATTCACCCCTCCACTTT. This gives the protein CASRTLDRGEKRSYNSPLHF.

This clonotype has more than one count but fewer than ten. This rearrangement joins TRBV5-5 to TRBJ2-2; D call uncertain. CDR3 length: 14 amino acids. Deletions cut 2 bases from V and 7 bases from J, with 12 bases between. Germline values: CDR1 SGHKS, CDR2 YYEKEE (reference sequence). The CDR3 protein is CASSLELPGGELFF. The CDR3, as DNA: TGTGCCAGCAGCTTAGAACTTCCGGGCGGGGAGCTGTTTTTT. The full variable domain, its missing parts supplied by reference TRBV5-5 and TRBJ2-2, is DAGVTQSPTHLIKTRGQQVTLRCSPISGHKSVSWYQQVLGQGPQFIFQYYEKEERGRGNFPDRFSARQFPNYSSELNVNALLLGDSALYLCASSLELPGGELFFGEGSRLTVL.

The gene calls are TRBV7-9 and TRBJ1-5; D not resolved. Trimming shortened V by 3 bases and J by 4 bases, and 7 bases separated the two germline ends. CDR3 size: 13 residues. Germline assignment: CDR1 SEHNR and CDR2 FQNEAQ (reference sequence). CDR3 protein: CASSFEMNQPQHF. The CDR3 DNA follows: TGTGCCAGCAGCTTTGAAATGAATCAGCCCCAGCATTTT.

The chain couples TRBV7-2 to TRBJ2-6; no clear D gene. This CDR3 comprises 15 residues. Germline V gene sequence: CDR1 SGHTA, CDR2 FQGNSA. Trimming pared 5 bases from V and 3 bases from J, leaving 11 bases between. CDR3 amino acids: CASSPMGIGANVLTF. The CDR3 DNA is TGTGCCAGCAGCCCCATGGGAATTGGGGCCAACGTCCTGACTTTC.

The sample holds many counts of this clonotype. This CDR3 is CASSFTGGTGGRTEAFF. The CDR3 region has the DNA TGCGCCAGCAGCTTTACTGGTGGAACAGGCGGGCGCACTGAAGCTTTCTTT. This sequence joins TRBV5-1 and TRBJ1-1; the D gene is possibly TRBD1 (5 bases). The length of the CDR3 is 17 residues. V was pared by 2 bases and J by 4 bases, with 21 bases between. CDR1 and CDR2 from the germline V gene are SGHRS and YFSETQ.

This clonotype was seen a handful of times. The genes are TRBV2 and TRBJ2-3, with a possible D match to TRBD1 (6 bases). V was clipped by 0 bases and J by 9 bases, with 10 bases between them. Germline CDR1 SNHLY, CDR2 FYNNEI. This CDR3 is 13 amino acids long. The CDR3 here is CASSEASGATQYF. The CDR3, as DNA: TGTGCCAGCAGTGAAGCTTCAGGGGCGACGCAGTATTTT. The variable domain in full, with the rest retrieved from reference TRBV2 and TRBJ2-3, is EPEVTQTPSHQVTQMGQEVILRCVPISNHLYFYWYRQILGQKVEFLVSFYNNEISEKSEIFDDQFSVERPDGSNFTLKIRSTKLEDSAMYFCASSEASGATQYFGPGTRLTVL.

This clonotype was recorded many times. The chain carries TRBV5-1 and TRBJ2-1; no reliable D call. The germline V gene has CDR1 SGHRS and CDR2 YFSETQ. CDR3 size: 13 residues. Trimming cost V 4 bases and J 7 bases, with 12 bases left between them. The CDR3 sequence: CASSPTGGNEQFF. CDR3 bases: TGCGCCAGCAGCCCGACGGGCGGTAATGAGCAGTTCTTC.

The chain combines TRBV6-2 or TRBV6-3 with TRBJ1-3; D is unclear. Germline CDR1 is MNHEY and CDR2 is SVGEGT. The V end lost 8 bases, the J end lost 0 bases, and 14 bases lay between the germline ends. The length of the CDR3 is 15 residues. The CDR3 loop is CASGRRRSSGNTIYF. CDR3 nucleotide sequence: TGTGCCAGCGGGCGGAGGAGATCCTCTGGAAACACCATATATTTT.

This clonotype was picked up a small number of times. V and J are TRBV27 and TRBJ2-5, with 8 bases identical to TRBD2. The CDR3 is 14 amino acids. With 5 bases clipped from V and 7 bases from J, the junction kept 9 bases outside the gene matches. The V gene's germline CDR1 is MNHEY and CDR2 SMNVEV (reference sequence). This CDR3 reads CASSPLGLGGTQYF. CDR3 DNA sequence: TGTGCCAGCAGTCCACTGGGACTAGGTGGGACCCAGTACTTC.

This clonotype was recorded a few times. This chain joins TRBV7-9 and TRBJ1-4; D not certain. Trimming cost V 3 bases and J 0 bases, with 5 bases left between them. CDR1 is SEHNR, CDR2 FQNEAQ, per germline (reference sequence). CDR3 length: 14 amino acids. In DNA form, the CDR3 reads TGTGCCAGCAGCTTCGGCACAACTAATGAAAAACTGTTTTTT. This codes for CASSFGTTNEKLFF.

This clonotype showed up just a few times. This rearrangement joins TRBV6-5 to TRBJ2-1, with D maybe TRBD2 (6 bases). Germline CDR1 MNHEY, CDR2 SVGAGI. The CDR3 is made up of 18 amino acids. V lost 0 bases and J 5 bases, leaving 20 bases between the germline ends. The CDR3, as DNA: TGTGCCAGCAGTTACTCGATGATCGGGCTAGCGTCCAACAATGAGCAGTTCTTC. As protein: CASSYSMIGLASNNEQFF.

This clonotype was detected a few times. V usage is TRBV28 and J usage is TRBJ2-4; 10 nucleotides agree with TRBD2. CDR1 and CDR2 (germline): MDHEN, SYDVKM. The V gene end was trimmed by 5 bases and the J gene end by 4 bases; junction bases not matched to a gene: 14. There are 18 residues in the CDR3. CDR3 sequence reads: CASSPFELAGRFKNIQYF. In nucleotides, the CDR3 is TGTGCCAGCAGTCCCTTCGAACTAGCGGGGAGATTTAAAAACATTCAGTACTTC.

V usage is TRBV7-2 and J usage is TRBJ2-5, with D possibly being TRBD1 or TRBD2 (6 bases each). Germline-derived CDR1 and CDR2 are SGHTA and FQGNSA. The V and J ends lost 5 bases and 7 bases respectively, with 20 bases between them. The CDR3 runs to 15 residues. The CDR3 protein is CASSPTGTRRGTQYF. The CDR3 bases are TGTGCCAGCAGCCCCACCGGGACTCGCAGGGGGACCCAGTACTTC.

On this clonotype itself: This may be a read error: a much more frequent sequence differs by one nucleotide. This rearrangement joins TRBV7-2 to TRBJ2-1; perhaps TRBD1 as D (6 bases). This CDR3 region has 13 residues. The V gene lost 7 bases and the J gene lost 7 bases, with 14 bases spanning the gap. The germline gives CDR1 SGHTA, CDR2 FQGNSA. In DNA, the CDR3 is TGTGCCAGCACCCCAACCACAGGGAATGAGCAGTTCTTC. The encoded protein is CASTPTTGNEQFF.

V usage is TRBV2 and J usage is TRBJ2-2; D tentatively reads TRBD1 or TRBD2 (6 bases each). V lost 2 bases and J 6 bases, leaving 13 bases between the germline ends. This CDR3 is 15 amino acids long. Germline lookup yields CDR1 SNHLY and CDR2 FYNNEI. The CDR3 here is CASSEWGAGAGELFF. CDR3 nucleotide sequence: TGTGCCAGCAGTGAATGGGGGGCCGGTGCCGGGGAGCTGTTTTTT. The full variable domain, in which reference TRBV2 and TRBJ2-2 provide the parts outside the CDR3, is EPEVTQTPSHQVTQMGQEVILRCVPISNHLYFYWYRQILGQKVEFLVSFYNNEISEKSEIFDDQFSVERPDGSNFTLKIRSTKLEDSAMYFCASSEWGAGAGELFFGEGSRLTVL.

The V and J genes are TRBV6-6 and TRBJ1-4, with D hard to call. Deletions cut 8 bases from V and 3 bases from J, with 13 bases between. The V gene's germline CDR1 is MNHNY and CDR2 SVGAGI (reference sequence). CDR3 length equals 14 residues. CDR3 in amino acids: CASLRRRSNEKLFF. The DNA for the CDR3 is TGTGCCAGCCTCAGGCGGAGATCTAATGAAAAACTGTTTTTT.

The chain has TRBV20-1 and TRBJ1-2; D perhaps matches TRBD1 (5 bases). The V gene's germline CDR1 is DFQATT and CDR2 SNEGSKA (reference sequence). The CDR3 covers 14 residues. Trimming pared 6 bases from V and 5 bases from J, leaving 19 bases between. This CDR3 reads CSAQPPNQGYGYTF. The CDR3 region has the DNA TGCAGTGCCCAGCCGCCCAACCAGGGATATGGCTACACCTTC.

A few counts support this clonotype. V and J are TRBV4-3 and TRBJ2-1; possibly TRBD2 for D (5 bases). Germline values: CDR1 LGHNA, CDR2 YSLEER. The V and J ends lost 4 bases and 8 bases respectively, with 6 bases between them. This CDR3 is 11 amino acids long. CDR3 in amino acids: CASSRSDEQFF. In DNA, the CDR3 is TGCGCCAGCAGCCGTAGCGATGAGCAGTTCTTC.

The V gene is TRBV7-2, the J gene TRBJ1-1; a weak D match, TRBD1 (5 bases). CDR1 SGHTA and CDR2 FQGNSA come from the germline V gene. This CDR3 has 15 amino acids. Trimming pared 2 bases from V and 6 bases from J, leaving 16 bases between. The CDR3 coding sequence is TGTGCCAGCAGCTTACTTGCAGGGAGATATGCTGAAGCTTTCTTT. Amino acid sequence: CASSLLAGRYAEAFF.

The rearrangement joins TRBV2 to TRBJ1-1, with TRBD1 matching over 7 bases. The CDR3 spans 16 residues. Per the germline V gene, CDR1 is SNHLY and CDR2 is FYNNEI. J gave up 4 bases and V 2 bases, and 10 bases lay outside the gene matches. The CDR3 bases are TGTGCCAGCAGTGAATCCCCCGGACAGGTCGTCACTGAAGCTTTCTTT. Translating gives CASSESPGQVVTEAFF.

The CDR3 coding sequence is TGTGCCAGCAGCCTTTGGGGGACTTTTGGCTACACCTTC. Translation gives CASSLWGTFGYTF. The chain has TRBV7-2 and TRBJ1-2; D is possibly TRBD1 (5 bases). This CDR3 has 13 residues. With 5 bases removed from V and 7 bases from J, the gap between germline ends came to 14 bases. From germline, CDR1 is SGHTA and CDR2 FQGNSA.

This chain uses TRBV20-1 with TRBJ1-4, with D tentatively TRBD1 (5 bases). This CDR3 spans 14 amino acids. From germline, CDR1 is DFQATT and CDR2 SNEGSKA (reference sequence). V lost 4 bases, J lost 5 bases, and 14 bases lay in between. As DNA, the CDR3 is TGCAGTGCTACACCCCAGGGCAGGAATGAAAAACTGTTTTTT. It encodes CSATPQGRNEKLFF.

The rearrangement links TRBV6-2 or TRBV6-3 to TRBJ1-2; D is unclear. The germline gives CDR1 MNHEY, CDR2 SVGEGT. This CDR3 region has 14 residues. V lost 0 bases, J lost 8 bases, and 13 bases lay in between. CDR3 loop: CASSYSVGAHGYTF. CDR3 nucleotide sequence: TGTGCCAGCAGTTACTCAGTCGGCGCTCACGGCTACACCTTC.

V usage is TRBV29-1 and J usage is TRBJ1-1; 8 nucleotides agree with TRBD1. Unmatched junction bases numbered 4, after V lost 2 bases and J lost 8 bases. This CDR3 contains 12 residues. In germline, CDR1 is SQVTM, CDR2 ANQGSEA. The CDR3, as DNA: TGCAGCGTTGAATTTTGGGACAGGGAAGCTTTCTTT. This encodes CSVEFWDREAFF.

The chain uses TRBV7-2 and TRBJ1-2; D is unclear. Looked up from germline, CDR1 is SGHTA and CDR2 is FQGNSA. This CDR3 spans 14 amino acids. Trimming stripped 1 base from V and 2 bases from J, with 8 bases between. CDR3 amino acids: CASSLVAGNYGYTF. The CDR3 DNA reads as TGTGCCAGCAGCTTAGTGGCTGGGAACTATGGCTACACCTTC. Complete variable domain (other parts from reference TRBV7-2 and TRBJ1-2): GAGVSQSPSNKVTEKGKDVELRCDPISGHTALYWYRQSLGQGLEFLIYFQGNSAPDKSGLPSDRFSAERTGGSVSTLTIQRTQQEDSAVYLCASSLVAGNYGYTFGSGTRLTVV.